What follows is one TCR beta chain and its context. Its specificity is not known. These data originate in a study of cytomegalovirus exposure and HLA in healthy donors. Study-wide results and caveats: Sequencing likely generated an artifact that appeared as a cluster of highly shared sequence variants.

V was pared by 0 bases and J by 10 bases, with 21 bases between. This CDR3 spans 16 amino acids. Germline assignment: CDR1 MNHEY and CDR2 SVGAGI. The PCR employed 60 Vbeta primers together with 13 Jbeta primers. Libraries were prepared by immunoSEQ multiplex PCR; TCRdb keeps only in-frame clonotypes and omits some of them. The sample holds around 130,000 clones, 80% seen once. Sequenced input: PBMCs. V usage is TRBV6-5 and J usage is TRBJ1-1; D is undetermined. This TCR derives from a young man in good health and CMV-seronegative. CDR3 in amino acids: CASSYSRVLKGLRAFF. CDR3 in DNA: TGTGCCAGCAGTTACTCTCGGGTTTTAAAAGGACTTAGAGCTTTCTTT.